The present TCR beta chain was sequenced within a study of blood T cell repertoires in COVID-19. Trimming removed 8 bases at V and 2 bases at J, with 15 bases between. This CDR3 is 13 amino acids long. Looked up from germline, CDR1 is SQVTM and CDR2 is ANQGSEA. Sequencing used immunoSEQ multiplex PCR; TCRdb keeps in-frame clones, though not all of them. This table holds about 400,000 clones, about 90% found once. The sequence was obtained from a man between 35 and 55 years old with acute or convalescent COVID-19. The V and J genes are TRBV29-1 and TRBJ1-1; D might be TRBD1 (5 bases). Sample: peripheral blood. Written as DNA, the CDR3 is TGCAGCTCCCTGGGTGGGGCAAACACTGAAGCTTTCTTT. It specifies CSSLGGANTEAFF.